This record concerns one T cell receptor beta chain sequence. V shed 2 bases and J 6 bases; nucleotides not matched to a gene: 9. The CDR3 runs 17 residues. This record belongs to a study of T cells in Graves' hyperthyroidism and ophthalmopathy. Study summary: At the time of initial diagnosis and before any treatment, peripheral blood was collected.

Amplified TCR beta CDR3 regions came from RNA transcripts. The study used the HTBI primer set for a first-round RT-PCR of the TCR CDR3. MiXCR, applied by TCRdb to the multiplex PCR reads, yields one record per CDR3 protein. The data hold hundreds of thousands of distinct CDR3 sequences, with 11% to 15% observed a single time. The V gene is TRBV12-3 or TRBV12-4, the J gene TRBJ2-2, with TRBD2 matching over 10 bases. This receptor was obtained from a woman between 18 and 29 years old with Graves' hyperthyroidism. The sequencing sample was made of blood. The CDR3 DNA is TGTGCCAGCAGTTTACCTAGCGGGAGCGCCCCAGCCGGGGAGCTGTTTTTT. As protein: CASSLPSGSAPAGELFF.